Listed here are 6 T cell receptor beta chains from one sample, sequenced in a study of blood T cell repertoires in COVID-19. Sequencing was performed with immunoSEQ multiplex PCR; in TCRdb, only in-frame clones are kept and a portion is missing. The table has approximately 130,000 clones, almost 85% seen once. Sequencing was carried out using peripheral blood. The origin of the receptors is a human donor in a cohort sampled during active COVID-19.

The chain recombines TRBV5-1 with TRBJ2-7, with D tentatively TRBD2 (6 bases). This CDR3 contains 14 residues. Germline V gives CDR1 SGHRS, CDR2 YFSETQ. Trimming pared 3 bases from V and 0 bases from J, leaving 10 bases between. In DNA form, the CDR3 reads TGCGCCAGCAGCTCCGGGACTGCCTCCTACGAGCAGTACTTC. Translation: CASSSGTASYEQYF.

The rearrangement uses TRBV24-1 and TRBJ2-1; 7 positions match TRBD1. CDR1 is KGHDR and CDR2 is SFDVKD in the germline V gene. Trimming removed 3 bases from V and 4 bases from J; junction bases left unmatched: 14. The CDR3 is 18 amino acids. In DNA, the CDR3 is TGTGCCACCAGTGATGCGACCACCGGGACAGAAAGTTACAATGAGCAGTTCTTC. Translation gives CATSDATTGTESYNEQFF.

This chain joins TRBV30 and TRBJ2-2; 8 bases align to TRBD2. Looked up from germline, CDR1 is GTSNPN and CDR2 is SVGIG (reference sequence). With 3 bases clipped from V and 5 bases from J, the junction kept 5 bases outside the gene matches. There are 14 residues in the CDR3. CDR3 coding DNA: TGTGCCTGGAGGGGCGGGGGGCGGACCGGGGAGCTGTTTTTT. It encodes CAWRGGGRTGELFF.

V is TRBV4-1 and J is TRBJ2-7; 8 bases line up with TRBD1. There are 14 residues in the CDR3. J lost 3 bases, V lost 4 bases, and 5 bases had no gene match. Germline V gives CDR1 MGHRA, CDR2 YSYEKL. CDR3 protein: CASSPGTGYYEQYF. CDR3 bases: TGCGCCAGCAGCCCCGGGACAGGCTACTACGAGCAGTACTTC.

Only one count was recorded for this clone. V usage is TRBV5-6 and J usage is TRBJ1-5; 12 bases are shared with TRBD1. The trim removed 5 bases at V and 2 bases at J, leaving 5 bases unmatched. Germline V gene data show CDR1 as SGHDT and CDR2 as YYEEEE. This CDR3 region has 16 residues. CDR3 protein: CASSSGTGGGNQPQHF. DNA of the CDR3: TGTGCCAGCAGTTCCGGGACAGGGGGCGGCAATCAGCCCCAGCATTTT.

V gene TRBV6-5 combines with J gene TRBJ1-1; TRBD1 matches 8 bases. CDR3 size: 12 residues. J gave up 10 bases and V 6 bases, and 7 bases lay outside the gene matches. Germline CDR1 MNHEY, CDR2 SVGAGI. The CDR3 DNA reads as TGTGCCAGCAGCCGGACACAGGGGGGAGCTTTCTTT. Amino acids: CASSRTQGGAFF.